A single sample gave rise to the 7 T cell receptor beta chains below, sequenced in a study of blood T cell repertoires in COVID-19. Sequenced by immunoSEQ multiplex PCR; TCRdb stores in-frame clones only, minus some. The sample contains some 240,000 clones, about 90% of which appear only once. Sequenced material: PBMCs or T cells enriched from blood (not recorded which). The source is a woman in her forties with acute COVID-19.

The chain links TRBV6-5 to TRBJ2-5; 9 bases align to TRBD2. The V segment lost 6 bases and the J segment 5 bases; nucleotides outside the gene matches: 7. The CDR3 length is 14 residues. Germline V gives CDR1 MNHEY, CDR2 SVGAGI. The CDR3 DNA sequence: TGTGCCAGCAGACAAGCGGGAGGTGGGGAGACCCAGTACTTC. It encodes CASRQAGGGETQYF.

V usage is TRBV7-6 and J usage is TRBJ2-7; D may be TRBD2 (6 bases). The CDR3 runs 15 residues. Germline CDR1 reads SGHVS; CDR2 reads FNYEAQ. The V end was cut by 1 base, the J end by 4 bases, with 14 bases between. Here the CDR3 reads CASSLEAGRRYEQYF. DNA for the CDR3: TGTGCCAGCAGCTTAGAGGCGGGACGTAGGTACGAGCAGTACTTC.

V gene TRBV5-1 combines with J gene TRBJ2-1; TRBD1 agrees at 7 bases. Germline V lookup: CDR1 SGHRS, CDR2 YFSETQ. J lost 6 bases, V lost 4 bases, and 7 bases had no gene match. There are 14 residues in the CDR3. Written as DNA, the CDR3 is TGCGCCAGCAGCCCCGCCGGGACAGCCAATGAGCAGTTCTTC. Protein product: CASSPAGTANEQFF.

This chain connects TRBV11-2 to TRBJ2-1, with D unclear. V gave up 6 bases and J gave up 10 bases, with 10 bases separating them. This CDR3 contains 11 residues. Germline assignment: CDR1 SGHAT and CDR2 FQNNGV. CDR3 in amino acids: CASSLTWEQFF. The DNA of the CDR3 is TGTGCCAGCAGTCTTACTTGGGAGCAGTTCTTC. Drawing the rest from reference TRBV11-2 and TRBJ2-1, the complete variable domain is EAGVAQSPRYKIIEKRQSVAFWCNPISGHATLYWYQQILGQGPKLLIQFQNNGVVDDSQLPKDRFSAERLKGVDSTLKIQPAKLEDSAVYLCASSLTWEQFFGPGTRLTVL.

The J gene is TRBJ2-7, the V gene TRBV7-6, with a tentative D call TRBD2 (5 bases). V shed 5 bases and J shed 0 bases, with 14 bases lying between them. In germline, CDR1 is SGHVS, CDR2 FNYEAQ. The CDR3 spans 15 residues. CDR3: CASSIPGSSSYEQYF. CDR3 DNA: TGTGCCAGCAGCATACCGGGAAGTAGCTCCTACGAGCAGTACTTC.

This chain joins TRBV25-1 and TRBJ1-4; D might be TRBD1 (5 bases). CDR3 length equals 15 residues. Per germline, CDR1 MGHDK and CDR2 SYGVNS. V was clipped by 2 bases and J by 4 bases, with 11 bases between them. CDR3 nucleotides: TGTGCCAGCAGTGAAGTTGGGGGGGTTAATGAAAAACTGTTTTTT. This codes for CASSEVGGVNEKLFF.

This clone was recorded many times. The sample has other DNA sequences that encode this CDR3 too. J is TRBJ1-6 and V is TRBV30; 8 nucleotides match TRBD1. This CDR3 comprises 14 residues. After removal of 2 bases from V and 5 bases from J, the junction contained 2 bases not matched to a gene. Germline V gene lookup returns CDR1 GTSNPN and CDR2 SVGIG (reference sequence). The CDR3 is CAWSSGQDNSPLHF. CDR3 DNA: TGTGCCTGGAGTTCGGGACAGGATAATTCACCCCTCCACTTT.